This T cell receptor (beta chain) was captured in a study of somatic mutations in cytotoxic T cells in rheumatoid arthritis. Study conclusions and caveats: The largest CD8+ clone made up over 20% of CD8+ cells in about an eighth of the 65 patients.

Assay: immunoSEQ multiplex PCR; the TCRdb copy retains only in-frame clones and omits some. The sample records some 30,000 clones, around nine tenths being singletons. Concerning this clone itself: As yet, its antigen is unknown.

Sequencing input: CD8+ T cells sorted from blood. The origin of this receptor is an adult with rheumatoid arthritis.

The CDR3 is CSVNTPGLMNTEAFF. The CDR3 nucleotides are TGCAGCGTTAATACTCCGGGACTGATGAACACTGAAGCTTTCTTT. V usage is TRBV29-1 and J usage is TRBJ1-1, with D perhaps TRBD1 (5 bases). The length of the CDR3 is 15 residues. Germline lookup yields CDR1 SQVTM and CDR2 ANQGSEA. V gave up 5 bases and J gave up 0 bases, with 16 bases separating them.